The T cell receptor beta chain described here comes from a study of brain T cells in children with intractable seizures. The method was immunoSEQ multiplex PCR; TCRdb's version includes in-frame clones alone and lacks a portion of them. The table records 65,000 to 85,000 clones, 90% to 95% of them present only once. Remarks on this clone: Its target is unknown.

Study-wide results and limits: Pre- and post-surgery blood differed in depth, so pre-surgery absences may be undersampling.

Sequencing was limited to surgery cases with top T cell transcript signatures in brain tissue. The sequencing used peripheral blood, collected at surgery. This clonotype was sampled from a boy under three years old with tuberous sclerosis and intractable seizures.

The CDR3 DNA reads as TGCGCCAGCAGCCAACCCCTAAGTGGTGGGAACACTGAAGCTTTCTTT. It yields the protein CASSQPLSGGNTEAFF. The V and J genes are TRBV4-1 and TRBJ1-1, with D uncertain. The CDR3 contains 16 residues. Trimming removed 2 bases at V and 1 base at J, with 14 bases between. The germline V gene encodes CDR1 MGHRA and CDR2 YSYEKL.